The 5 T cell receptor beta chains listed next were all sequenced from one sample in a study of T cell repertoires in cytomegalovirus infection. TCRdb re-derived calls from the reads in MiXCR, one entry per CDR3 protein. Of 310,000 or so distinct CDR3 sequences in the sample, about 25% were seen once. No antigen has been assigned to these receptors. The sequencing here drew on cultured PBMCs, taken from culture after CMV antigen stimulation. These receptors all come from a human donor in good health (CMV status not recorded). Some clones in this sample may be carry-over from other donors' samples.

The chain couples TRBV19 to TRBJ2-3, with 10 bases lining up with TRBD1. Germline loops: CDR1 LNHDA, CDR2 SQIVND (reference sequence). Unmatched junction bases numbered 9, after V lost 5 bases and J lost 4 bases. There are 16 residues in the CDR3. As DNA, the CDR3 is TGTGCCAGTAGTTCGCTCGACAGGGGGCTCCCAGATACGCAGTATTTT. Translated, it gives CASSSLDRGLPDTQYF. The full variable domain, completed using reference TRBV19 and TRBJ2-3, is DGGITQSPKYLFRKEGQNVTLSCEQNLNHDAMYWYRQDPGQGLRLIYYSQIVNDFQKGDIAEGYSVSREKKESFPLTVTSAQKNPTAFYLCASSSLDRGLPDTQYFGPGTRLTVL.

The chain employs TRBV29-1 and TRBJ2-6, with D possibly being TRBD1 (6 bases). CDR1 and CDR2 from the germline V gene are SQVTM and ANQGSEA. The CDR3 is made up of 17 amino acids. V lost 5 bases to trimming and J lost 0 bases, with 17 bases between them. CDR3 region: CSVQGWATASGANVLTF. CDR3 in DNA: TGCAGCGTTCAGGGGTGGGCGACCGCCTCTGGGGCCAACGTCCTGACTTTC.

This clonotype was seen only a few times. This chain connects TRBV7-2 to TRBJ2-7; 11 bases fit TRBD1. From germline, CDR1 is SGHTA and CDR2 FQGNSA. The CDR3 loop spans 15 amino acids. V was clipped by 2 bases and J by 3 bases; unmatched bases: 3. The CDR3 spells CASSLTGTGGYEQYV. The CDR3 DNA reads TGTGCCAGCAGCTTAACCGGGACAGGGGGCTACGAGCAGTACGTC.

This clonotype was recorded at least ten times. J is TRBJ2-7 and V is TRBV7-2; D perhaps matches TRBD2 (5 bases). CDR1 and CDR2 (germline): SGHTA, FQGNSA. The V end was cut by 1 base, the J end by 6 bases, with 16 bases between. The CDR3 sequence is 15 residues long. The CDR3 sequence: CASSLVPAGVVEQYF. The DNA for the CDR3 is TGTGCCAGCAGCTTAGTTCCGGCCGGGGTAGTCGAGCAGTACTTC.

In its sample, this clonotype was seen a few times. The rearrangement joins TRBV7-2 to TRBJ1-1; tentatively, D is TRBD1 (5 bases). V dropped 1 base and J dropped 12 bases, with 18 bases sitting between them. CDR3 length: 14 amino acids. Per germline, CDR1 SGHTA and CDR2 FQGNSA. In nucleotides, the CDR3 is TGTGCCAGCAGCTTAGGGGGGGACCGCGGGAGCTCTTTCTTT. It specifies CASSLGGDRGSSFF. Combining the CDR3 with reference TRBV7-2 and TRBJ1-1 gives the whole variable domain GAGVSQSPSNKVTEKGKDVELRCDPISGHTALYWYRQSLGQGLEFLIYFQGNSAPDKSGLPSDRFSAERTGGSVSTLTIQRTQQEDSAVYLCASSLGGDRGSSFFGQGTRLTVV.